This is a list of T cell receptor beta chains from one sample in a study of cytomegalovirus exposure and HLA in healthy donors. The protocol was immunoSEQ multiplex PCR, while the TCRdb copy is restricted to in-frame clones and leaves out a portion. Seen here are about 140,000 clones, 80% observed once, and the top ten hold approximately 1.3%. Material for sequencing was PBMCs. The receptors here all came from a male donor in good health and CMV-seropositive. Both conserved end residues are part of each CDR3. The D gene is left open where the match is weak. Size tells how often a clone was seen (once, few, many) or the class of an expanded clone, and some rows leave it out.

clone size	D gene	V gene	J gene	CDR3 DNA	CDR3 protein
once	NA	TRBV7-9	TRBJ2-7	TGTGCCAGCAGTGTCGCGCGGCTAGATAGCGGCTCCTACGAGCAGTACTTC	CASSVARLDSGSYEQYF
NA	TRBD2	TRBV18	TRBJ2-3	TGTGCCAGCTCACGATTCGGGAGGACGATAAGCACAGATACGCAGTATTTT	CASSRFGRTISTDTQYF
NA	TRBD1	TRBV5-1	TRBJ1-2	TGCGCCAGCAGCTCGGGCCGGACAGGGCTCTTCTATGGCTACACCTTC	CASSSGRTGLFYGYTF
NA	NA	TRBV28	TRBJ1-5	TGTGCCAGCAGACCGGGAAATGATCAGCCCCAGCATTTT	CASRPGNDQPQHF
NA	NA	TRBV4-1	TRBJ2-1	TGCGCCAGCAGCCAAGATACTCACAATGAGCAGTTCTTC	CASSQDTHNEQFF
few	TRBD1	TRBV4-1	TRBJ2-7	TGCGCCAGCAGCCCGACAGGGGGCCTGGACCACGAGCAGTACTTC	CASSPTGGLDHEQYF
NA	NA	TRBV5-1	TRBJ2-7	TGCGCCAGCAGCTTGGTAACTTCCCCTGCGGGGGAGCAGTACTTC	CASSLVTSPAGEQYF
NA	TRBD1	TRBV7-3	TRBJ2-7	TGTGCCAGCAGCTTGGGGACAGTCAACGAGCAGTACTTC	CASSLGTVNEQYF
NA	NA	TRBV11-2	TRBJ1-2	TGTGCCAGCAGCCCTACGGGAGGGCAGGTTGGCTACACCTTC	CASSPTGGQVGYTF
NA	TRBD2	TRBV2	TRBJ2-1	TGTGCCAGCAGTCGGGACGGGAGGCGCTACAATGAGCAGTTCTTC	CASSRDGRRYNEQFF
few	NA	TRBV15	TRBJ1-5	TGTGCCACCAGCCCACAGGGTAATCAGCCCCAGCATTTT	CATSPQGNQPQHF
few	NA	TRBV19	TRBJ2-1	TGTGCCAGTAGATTTGGGGCAGGGGAGCAGTTCTTC	CASRFGAGEQFF
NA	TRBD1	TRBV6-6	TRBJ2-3	TGTGCCAGCAGTTTCGTAGACAGGGGACCCACAGATACGCAGTATTTT	CASSFVDRGPTDTQYF
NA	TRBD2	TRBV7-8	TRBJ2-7	TGTGCCAGCAGCTTAGGAGGCGGGAGCCCTTACGAGCAGTACTTC	CASSLGGGSPYEQYF
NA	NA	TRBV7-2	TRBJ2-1	TGTGCCAGCAGCTTAGAGGCGGGCGGAAACAATGAGCAGTTCTTC	CASSLEAGGNNEQFF
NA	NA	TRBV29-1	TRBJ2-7	TGCAGCGAGACCAAACTAGCCATCTACGAGCAGTACTTC	CSETKLAIYEQYF
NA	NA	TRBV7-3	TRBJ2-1	TGTGCCAGCAGCCCCGGGCAGGGCCTCGTAAATGAGCAGTTCTTC	CASSPGQGLVNEQFF
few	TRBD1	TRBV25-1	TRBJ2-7	TGTGCCAGTACTCCGGGACAGGGGACCTACGAGCAGTACTTC	CASTPGQGTYEQYF
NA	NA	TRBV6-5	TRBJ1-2	TGTGCCAGCAGTTACATAACAGGCGGTGGCTACACCTTC	CASSYITGGGYTF
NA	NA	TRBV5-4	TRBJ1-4	TGTGCCAGCAGCCCACAGGTGGGGGGAACGCCGGGTAATGAAAAACTGTTTTTT	CASSPQVGGTPGNEKLFF
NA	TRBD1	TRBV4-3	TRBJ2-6	TGCGCCAGCAGCCAAGCTAGGCCAGGGGGCAGGTCTGGGGCCAACGTCCTGACTTTC	CASSQARPGGRSGANVLTF
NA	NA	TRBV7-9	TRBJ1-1	TGTGCCAGCAGCTTATCTCAGGGCTACACTGAAGCTTTCTTT	CASSLSQGYTEAFF
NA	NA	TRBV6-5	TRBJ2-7	TGTGCCAGCAGCCTTACAGACACGACATTGTACGAGCAGTACTTC	CASSLTDTTLYEQYF
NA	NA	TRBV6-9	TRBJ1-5	TGTGCCAGCAGGGGAAGGAGGGGAAAGGATCGCAATCAGCCCCAGCATTTT	CASRGRRGKDRNQPQHF
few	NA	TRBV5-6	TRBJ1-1	TGTGCCAGCAGCCGGGGGGACACTGAAGCTTTCTTT	CASSRGDTEAFF
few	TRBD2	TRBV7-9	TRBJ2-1	TGTGCCAGCAGCCTAGGGGGTAGCGGGAAATACAATGAGCAGTTCTTC	CASSLGGSGKYNEQFF
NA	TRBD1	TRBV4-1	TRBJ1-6	TGCGCCAGCAGCCAAGATCGCGCAGGGGGACGTTCACCCCTCCACTTT	CASSQDRAGGRSPLHF
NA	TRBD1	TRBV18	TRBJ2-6	TGTGCCAGCTCACCGCAGCAGGGGGTTCTTCCTGGGGCCAACGTCCTGACTTTC	CASSPQQGVLPGANVLTF